One sample yielded the 30 T cell receptor beta chains listed below, sequenced in a study of cytomegalovirus exposure and HLA in healthy donors. The primer mix had 60 Vbeta and 13 Jbeta primers. This table comes from immunoSEQ multiplex PCR, and its TCRdb copy is limited to in-frame clones, with some not included. The repertoire holds roughly 190,000 clones, with more than 75% as singletons. The specimen was PBMCs. All receptors derive from a woman aged 45-65 years in good health and CMV-seropositive.

The V call is TRBV6-7, the J call TRBJ2-1; 8 positions agree with TRBD2. Being an ORF, TRBV6-7 has a function that is uncertain. With V trimmed by 5 bases and J by 0 bases, 9 bases remained unmatched. The CDR3 has 17 amino acids. In DNA form, the CDR3 reads TGTGCCAGCAGTGCAAGCGGGGGTGCCTTCTCCTACAATGAGCAGTTCTTC. Translation: CASSASGGAFSYNEQFF.

The gene calls are TRBV28 and TRBJ2-3; 10 nucleotides match TRBD2. J lost 5 bases, V lost 4 bases, and 9 bases had no gene match. Germline V gene lookup returns CDR1 MDHEN and CDR2 SYDVKM. The CDR3 runs to 16 residues. CDR3 sequence: CASSSPSGGAVDTQYF. CDR3 nucleotides: TGTGCCAGCAGTTCACCGAGCGGGGGGGCGGTAGATACGCAGTATTTT. The full variable domain, its missing parts supplied by reference TRBV28 and TRBJ2-3, is DVKVTQSSRYLVKRTGEKVFLECVQDMDHENMFWYRQDPGLGLRLIYFSYDVKMKEKGDIPEGYSVSREKKERFSLILESASTNQTSMYLCASSSPSGGAVDTQYFGPGTRLTVL.

V is TRBV19 and J is TRBJ2-1; D is possibly TRBD2 (5 bases). The length of the CDR3 is 12 residues. Trimming removed 5 bases from V and 8 bases from J, with 10 bases in between. Germline-derived CDR1 and CDR2 are LNHDA and SQIVND (reference sequence). The CDR3 reads CASSAKGDEQFF. CDR3 coding DNA: TGTGCCAGTAGTGCAAAGGGAGATGAGCAGTTCTTC.

The rearrangement links TRBV27 to TRBJ2-6; 11 bases line up with TRBD1. The germline CDR1 and CDR2 sequences are MNHEY and SMNVEV (reference sequence). V dropped 4 bases and J dropped 2; count of bases not matched to a gene: 4. The CDR3 has 17 amino acids. CDR3 in amino acids: CASSSPGQGAGANVLTF. In nucleotides, the CDR3 is TGTGCCAGCAGTTCCCCGGGACAGGGGGCTGGGGCCAACGTCCTGACTTTC. The variable domain in full, with the rest retrieved from reference TRBV27 and TRBJ2-6, is EAQVTQNPRYLITVTGKKLTVTCSQNMNHEYMSWYRQDPGLGLRQIYYSMNVEVTDKGDVPEGYKVSRKEKRNFPLILESPSPNQTSLYFCASSSPGQGAGANVLTFGAGSRLTVL.

The J gene is TRBJ1-6, the V gene TRBV10-3; D is possibly TRBD1 (6 bases). The CDR3 is made up of 14 amino acids. Germline CDR1 ENHRY, CDR2 SYGVKD. Trimming removed 8 bases from V and 7 bases from J, with 15 bases in between. CDR3 sequence reads: CAIGRGRENSPLHF. CDR3 nucleotides: TGTGCCATCGGCCGGGGGCGGGAGAATTCACCCCTCCACTTT.

V is TRBV11-2 and J is TRBJ1-6; D is undetermined. Trimming stripped 4 bases from V and 10 bases from J, with 20 bases between. The CDR3 contains 16 residues. Germline assignment: CDR1 SGHAT and CDR2 FQNNGV. The CDR3 DNA is TGTGCCAGCAGCTCCCGGGAACCCCCTTCGGGATCACCCCTCCACTTT. Protein: CASSSREPPSGSPLHF.

The chain joins TRBV29-1 to TRBJ1-3, with TRBD1 as a possible D gene (5 bases). The CDR3 runs 15 residues. Per germline, CDR1 SQVTM and CDR2 ANQGSEA. V shed 5 bases and J shed 3 bases, with 17 bases lying between them. The CDR3: CSVQAKRGNGNTIYF. CDR3 sequence (DNA): TGCAGCGTTCAGGCCAAAAGGGGTAATGGAAACACCATATATTTT.

V usage is TRBV18 and J usage is TRBJ1-1; TRBD1 aligns across 7 bases. This CDR3 is 13 amino acids long. V shed 4 bases and J 6 bases; nucleotides not matched to a gene: 5. Germline V gives CDR1 KGHSH, CDR2 LQKENI. CDR3 region: CASSLRQGPEAFF. The CDR3 DNA is TGTGCCAGCTCACTACGACAGGGACCTGAAGCTTTCTTT.

This clone was found a few times. This sequence joins TRBV2 and TRBJ2-5; D call uncertain. V lost 5 bases and J lost 4, with 11 bases in between. CDR3 length: 13 amino acids. Germline CDR1 and CDR2: SNHLY and FYNNEI. The CDR3 nucleotides are TGTGCCAGCAGTCTTCAACACGCAGAGACCCAGTACTTC. This codes for CASSLQHAETQYF. The full variable domain, rest sourced from reference TRBV2 and TRBJ2-5, is EPEVTQTPSHQVTQMGQEVILRCVPISNHLYFYWYRQILGQKVEFLVSFYNNEISEKSEIFDDQFSVERPDGSNFTLKIRSTKLEDSAMYFCASSLQHAETQYFGPGTRLLVL.

The chain couples TRBV19 to TRBJ2-4, with D maybe TRBD1 (6 bases). Germline CDR1 is LNHDA and CDR2 is SQIVND (reference sequence). The CDR3 contains 17 residues. Deletions cut 8 bases from V and 0 bases from J, with 20 bases between. CDR3 DNA: TGTGCCAGTGACTCCCCCGGGGACACTTTAGCCAAAAACATTCAGTACTTC. The encoded protein is CASDSPGDTLAKNIQYF. Full variable domain (outside the CDR3, taken from reference TRBV19 and TRBJ2-4): DGGITQSPKYLFRKEGQNVTLSCEQNLNHDAMYWYRQDPGQGLRLIYYSQIVNDFQKGDIAEGYSVSREKKESFPLTVTSAQKNPTAFYLCASDSPGDTLAKNIQYFGAGTRLSVL.

The chain recombines TRBV7-9 with TRBJ1-6, with D tentatively TRBD1 (5 bases). Trimming took off 6 bases at V and 10 bases at J, with 16 bases between the two ends. Per germline, CDR1 SEHNR and CDR2 FQNEAQ (reference sequence). The CDR3 spans 14 residues. The CDR3 DNA follows: TGTGCCAGCAGATACGACAGTGAAGGATCACCCCTCCACTTT. Translation: CASRYDSEGSPLHF.

This chain's CDR3 is CASSLAPRTGNNEQFF. In nucleotides, the CDR3 is TGCGCCAGCAGCTTGGCCCCTCGGACAGGAAACAATGAGCAGTTCTTC. The chain combines TRBV5-1 with TRBJ2-1; 7 bases line up with TRBD1. V lost 0 bases, J lost 5 bases, and 8 bases stayed unmatched. The CDR3 covers 16 residues. Per the germline V gene, CDR1 is SGHRS and CDR2 is YFSETQ.

This clone was seen just once. The chain's CDR3 is CASSPGFRYEQYF. In nucleotides, the CDR3 is TGTGCCAGCAGTCCAGGGTTCCGGTACGAGCAGTACTTC. The rearrangement uses TRBV6-6 and TRBJ2-7; a possible D gene is TRBD1 (5 bases). Germline CDR1 and CDR2: MNHNY and SVGAGI (reference sequence). Trimming shortened V by 5 bases and J by 4 bases, and 12 bases separated the two germline ends. The CDR3 consists of 13 residues.

This rearrangement joins TRBV5-5 to TRBJ2-5; perhaps TRBD2 as D (6 bases). V was shortened by 6 bases and J by 2 bases, with 14 bases between the two germline ends. The CDR3 totals 14 residues. Germline V lookup: CDR1 SGHKS, CDR2 YYEKEE (reference sequence). The CDR3 region has the DNA TGTGCCAGCAATCTTGGGGGGTTACAAGAGACCCAGTACTTC. This translates into CASNLGGLQETQYF. The full variable domain, completed using reference TRBV5-5 and TRBJ2-5, is DAGVTQSPTHLIKTRGQQVTLRCSPISGHKSVSWYQQVLGQGPQFIFQYYEKEERGRGNFPDRFSARQFPNYSSELNVNALLLGDSALYLCASNLGGLQETQYFGPGTRLLVL.

J is TRBJ1-4 and V is TRBV6-5, with a tentative D call TRBD1 (5 bases). Deletions cut 2 bases from V and 6 bases from J, with 7 bases between. This CDR3 region has 13 residues. The V gene's germline CDR1 is MNHEY and CDR2 SVGAGI. The chain's CDR3 is CASSYPGDEKLFF. The CDR3 nucleotides are TGTGCCAGCAGTTACCCGGGGGATGAAAAACTGTTTTTT.

The chain joins TRBV2 to TRBJ1-1; the D gene is possibly TRBD1 (5 bases). This CDR3 contains 17 residues. Per the germline V gene, CDR1 is SNHLY and CDR2 is FYNNEI. The germline V and J ends were trimmed by 10 bases and 0 bases, with 24 bases remaining between them. The CDR3 nucleotides are TGTGCCATACCCTCGGGGAGGGGCGGGGGAATGAACACTGAAGCTTTCTTT. It encodes CAIPSGRGGGMNTEAFF.

This clone has just a few counts. V gene TRBV25-1 combines with J gene TRBJ1-1; 11 bases line up with TRBD1. CDR1 and CDR2 (germline): MGHDK, SYGVNS. The CDR3 sequence is 15 residues long. The ends lost 6 bases at V and 4 bases at J; junction bases unmatched: 7. The CDR3: CASRGDRGSGTEAFF. The DNA of the CDR3 is TGTGCCAGCAGGGGGGACAGGGGGTCGGGCACTGAAGCTTTCTTT.

The V call is TRBV19, the J call TRBJ1-3; D is unresolved. V dropped 3 bases and J dropped 0 bases, with 12 bases sitting between them. The V gene's germline CDR1 is LNHDA and CDR2 SQIVND (reference sequence). This CDR3 has 16 residues. CDR3 in DNA: TGTGCCAGTAGTATCGGCGGGCACGGCTCTGGAAACACCATATATTTT. This encodes CASSIGGHGSGNTIYF. Based on the CDR3 plus reference TRBV19 and TRBJ1-3, the full variable domain is DGGITQSPKYLFRKEGQNVTLSCEQNLNHDAMYWYRQDPGQGLRLIYYSQIVNDFQKGDIAEGYSVSREKKESFPLTVTSAQKNPTAFYLCASSIGGHGSGNTIYFGEGSWLTVV.

The V and J genes are TRBV5-1 and TRBJ2-3; 12 bases are a match to TRBD2. V trimming: 0 bases; J trimming: 4 bases; junction bases outside the gene matches: 9. The germline CDR1 and CDR2 sequences are SGHRS and YFSETQ. This CDR3 contains 18 residues. Here the CDR3 reads CASSLGLRTSGAADTQYF. In DNA, the CDR3 is TGCGCCAGCAGCTTGGGACTTCGGACTAGCGGGGCAGCAGATACGCAGTATTTT.

The chain employs TRBV7-8 and TRBJ2-7, with D maybe TRBD2 (6 bases). There are 14 residues in the CDR3. Trimming stripped 5 bases from V and 9 bases from J, with 20 bases between. Germline CDR1 and CDR2: SGHVS and FQNEAQ. The CDR3 loop reads CASSPGGASPRQYF. The CDR3 DNA reads as TGTGCCAGCAGCCCCGGCGGGGCCTCACCCCGGCAGTACTTC.

This clone is labeled as medium-sized (0.01 to 0.1%). Other DNA sequences within the sample encode an identical CDR3. The chain couples TRBV5-4 to TRBJ1-1; 7 nucleotides match TRBD1. The V and J ends lost 4 bases and 4 bases, in that order; junction bases with no gene match: 16. CDR1 is SGHNT and CDR2 is YYREEE in the germline V gene (reference sequence). CDR3 size: 17 residues. DNA of the CDR3: TGTGCCAGCAGCACACCGGGACAGTCTTCGGCGGGCACTGAAGCTTTCTTT. Its translation: CASSTPGQSSAGTEAFF. The whole variable domain, remainder taken from reference TRBV5-4 and TRBJ1-1, is ETGVTQSPTHLIKTRGQQVTLRCSSQSGHNTVSWYQQALGQGPQFIFQYYREEENGRGNFPPRFSGLQFPNYSSELNVNALELDDSALYLCASSTPGQSSAGTEAFFGQGTRLTVV.

V is TRBV6-1 and J is TRBJ1-3; 8 bases line up with TRBD1. The CDR3 contains 18 residues. V shed 1 base and J 4 bases; nucleotides not matched to a gene: 12. Germline CDR1 reads MNHNS; CDR2 reads SASEGT. CDR3 amino acids: CASSEGTGGTNKGNTIYF. CDR3 DNA sequence: TGTGCCAGCAGTGAAGGCACAGGGGGGACCAACAAAGGAAACACCATATATTTT.

This chain links TRBV4-1 with TRBJ2-3; TRBD2 is a possible D gene (6 bases). The CDR3 covers 14 residues. V was pared by 3 bases and J by 5 bases, with 12 bases between. CDR1 MGHRA and CDR2 YSYEKL come from the germline V gene. The CDR3 sequence: CASSQEEGLDTQYF. The CDR3 region has the DNA TGCGCCAGCAGCCAGGAAGAGGGACTAGATACGCAGTATTTT.

The rearrangement joins TRBV7-2 to TRBJ1-5; D unclear. Per germline, CDR1 SGHTA and CDR2 FQGNSA. The V gene lost 3 bases and the J gene lost 0 bases, with 9 bases spanning the gap. The CDR3 has 15 residues. CDR3 residues: CASSLEGSSNQPQHF. In nucleotides, the CDR3 is TGTGCCAGCAGCTTGGAGGGCAGTAGCAATCAGCCCCAGCATTTT.

This rearrangement joins TRBV6-5 to TRBJ2-5; D gene unclear. Between the trimmed V and J ends, which lost 6 bases and 1 base, there was a span of 6 bases. Germline lookup yields CDR1 MNHEY and CDR2 SVGAGI. The CDR3 loop spans 12 amino acids. The CDR3 loop is CASSRSQETQYF. The CDR3, as DNA: TGTGCCAGCAGCCGGTCCCAAGAGACCCAGTACTTC.

The chain links TRBV7-2 to TRBJ2-1; a possible D gene is TRBD2 (6 bases). There are 16 residues in the CDR3. From germline, CDR1 is SGHTA and CDR2 FQGNSA. Trimming shortened V by 5 bases and J by 4 bases, and 18 bases separated the two germline ends. Written as DNA, the CDR3 is TGTGCCAGCAGCCTTCTAATTTGGGGGGAATACAATGAGCAGTTCTTC. This gives the protein CASSLLIWGEYNEQFF.

This chain joins TRBV18 and TRBJ2-7; TRBD2 matches 14 bases. Germline CDR1 and CDR2: KGHSH and LQKENI. With 3 bases clipped from V and 2 bases from J, the junction kept 9 bases outside the gene matches. This CDR3 is 18 amino acids long. Written as DNA, the CDR3 is TGTGCCAGCTCACCGACTAGCGGGGGGGCTTTTTTCGCCTACGAGCAGTACTTC. Its translation is CASSPTSGGAFFAYEQYF.

This chain joins TRBV27 and TRBJ2-1; tentative D call: TRBD2 (6 bases). The CDR3 has 12 residues. The germline V and J ends were trimmed by 4 bases and 6 bases, with 7 bases remaining between them. Germline loops: CDR1 MNHEY, CDR2 SMNVEV (reference sequence). In DNA form, the CDR3 reads TGTGCCAGCAGTTCGACTAGCAATGAGCAGTTCTTC. It codes for CASSSTSNEQFF.

This clone has just a few counts. The gene calls are TRBV6-1 and TRBJ2-1, with TRBD2 matching 7 bases. Germline trimming cut 7 bases from V and 6 bases from J; bases unmatched to any gene: 6. The CDR3 contains 13 residues. Germline V lookup: CDR1 MNHNS, CDR2 SASEGT. The CDR3 here is CASIRLAGNEQFF. CDR3 in DNA: TGTGCCAGCATCCGACTAGCAGGCAATGAGCAGTTCTTC.

The V and J genes are TRBV19 and TRBJ2-6; 8 nucleotides align to TRBD2. This CDR3 is 17 amino acids long. Germline lookup yields CDR1 LNHDA and CDR2 SQIVND (reference sequence). The trim removed 2 bases at V and 3 bases at J, leaving 6 bases unmatched. In DNA form, the CDR3 reads TGTGCCAGTAGTATACTACGGGGGGGTGGTGGGGCCAACGTCCTGACTTTC. Its translation is CASSILRGGGGANVLTF.